This record concerns one T cell receptor beta chain sequence. Produced via immunoSEQ multiplex PCR; TCRdb's table is partial and in-frame only. The table has some 110,000 clones, approximately 90% seen once. CDR3 length: 14 amino acids. V shed 5 bases and J shed 4 bases, with 12 bases lying between them. Per germline, CDR1 SEHNR and CDR2 FQNEAQ (reference sequence). This entry belongs to a study of T cell responses to AZD1222 COVID-19 vaccine. This receptor was obtained from an adult who received the AZD1222 COVID-19 vaccine. This material consisted of peripheral blood, taken 28 days after the second AZD1222 dose. The J gene is TRBJ2-1, the V gene TRBV7-9, with D possibly called TRBD1 or TRBD2 (5 bases each). The CDR3 DNA is TGTGCCAGCAGCGCGAGGGACCATTACAATGAGCAGTTCTTC. This codes for CASSARDHYNEQFF.